A single sample gave rise to the 25 T cell receptor beta chains below, sequenced in a study of T cells after yellow fever vaccination. TCRdb reanalysed the 5' RACE reads using MiXCR and keeps one entry per CDR3 protein. The repertoire holds hundreds of thousands of distinct CDR3 sequences, 21% seen once, with 15% to 20% in the top ten. The material sequenced was PBMCs, taken 21 days after the first yellow fever vaccination. These receptors originate from a man aged 18 to 29 who received the YFV17D yellow fever vaccine.

This clonotype came up a few times. The V gene is TRBV12-3 or TRBV12-4, the J gene TRBJ2-5, with no clear D. The CDR3 sequence is 14 residues long. V lost 5 bases and J 1 base, leaving 11 bases between the germline ends. CDR3 protein: CASSPAVVQETQYF. CDR3 nucleotides: TGTGCCAGCAGTCCGGCAGTGGTCCAAGAGACCCAGTACTTC.

This clonotype has just a few counts. J is TRBJ2-3 and V is TRBV6-1; weak D call: TRBD1 (6 bases). The CDR3 is 16 amino acids. V shed 6 bases and J shed 2 bases, with 18 bases lying between them. The germline gives CDR1 MNHNS, CDR2 SASEGT. The CDR3 region is CASRLNPDRHTDTQYF. DNA of the CDR3: TGTGCCAGCAGACTTAACCCGGACAGACACACAGATACGCAGTATTTT.

This clonotype appeared a few times. The CDR3 reads CASSPPSWPLRVFF. CDR3 nucleotides: TGTGCCAGCAGTCCCCCCTCCTGGCCCCTGCGTGTTTTCTTT. V gene TRBV27 combines with J gene TRBJ1-1; D is unclear. The germline V and J ends were trimmed by 5 bases and 13 bases, with 23 bases remaining between them. From germline, CDR1 is MNHEY and CDR2 SMNVEV (reference sequence). The CDR3 extends over 14 amino acids.

V is TRBV10-3 and J is TRBJ2-7; D is uncertain. CDR1 and CDR2 (germline): ENHRY, SYGVKD. The ends were cut back, 10 bases at V and 5 bases at J, with 15 bases in the middle. This CDR3 is 12 amino acids long. The DNA of the CDR3 is TGTGCCACCACGACCTATGGCGACGAGCAGTACTTC. Its protein is CATTTYGDEQYF.

This clonotype was seen a handful of times. This chain uses TRBV3-1 with TRBJ1-2, with 7 bases lining up with TRBD1. The germline V gene has CDR1 LGHDT and CDR2 YNNKEL (reference sequence). The J segment lost 4 bases and the V segment lost 7 bases, leaving 6 bases of the junction unmatched. The CDR3 has 13 residues. In nucleotides, the CDR3 is TGTGCCAGCAACCCGACAGGGACCTATGGCTACACCTTC. Encoded protein: CASNPTGTYGYTF.

This clonotype occurred a few times. This chain links TRBV7-9 with TRBJ2-1; 7 bases map to TRBD1. Germline-derived CDR1 and CDR2 are SEHNR and FQNEAQ (reference sequence). The CDR3 spans 13 residues. V lost 3 bases and J lost 8; bases outside the gene matches: 4. As DNA, the CDR3 is TGTGCCAGCAGCTTGACAGGGAACGATGAGCAGTTCTTC. Translated, it gives CASSLTGNDEQFF.

The rearrangement links TRBV7-8 to TRBJ2-7; the D gene is possibly TRBD2 (6 bases). Germline V gene lookup returns CDR1 SGHVS and CDR2 FQNEAQ. This CDR3 is 16 amino acids long. Trimming stripped 3 bases from V and 1 base from J, with 16 bases between. The DNA of the CDR3 is TGTGCCAGCAGCTTGGGGATTTTGGGGGGATCCTACGAGCAGTACGTC. It specifies CASSLGILGGSYEQYV.

Many counts were recorded for this clonotype. The chain has TRBV7-6 and TRBJ2-1; TRBD2 is a possible D gene (5 bases). The CDR3 loop spans 12 amino acids. V was trimmed by 5 bases and J by 10 bases, leaving 12 bases between them. The V gene's germline CDR1 is SGHVS and CDR2 FNYEAQ. The CDR3 nucleotides are TGTGCCAGCAGCGCCGGACTCGCCGAGCAGTTCTTC. It codes for CASSAGLAEQFF.

CDR3 region: CASSTHRDEQYV. The DNA of the CDR3 is TGTGCCAGCAGTACCCACAGGGACGAGCAGTACGTC. The chain employs TRBV28 and TRBJ2-7, with a tentative D call TRBD1 (6 bases). Trimming pared 5 bases from V and 5 bases from J, leaving 10 bases between. Per the germline V gene, CDR1 is MDHEN and CDR2 is SYDVKM. This CDR3 is 12 amino acids long.

This clonotype was counted only a few times. This rearrangement joins TRBV7-3 to TRBJ1-1; maybe TRBD1 (5 bases). Germline V gives CDR1 SGHTA, CDR2 FQGTGA. CDR3 size: 14 residues. The V gene lost 2 bases and the J gene lost 4 bases, with 11 bases spanning the gap. In nucleotides, the CDR3 is TGTGCCAGCAGCTTAGAACCTGGGGCCACTGAAGCTTTCTTT. It codes for CASSLEPGATEAFF.

The gene calls are TRBV25-1 and TRBJ2-5, with 9 bases fitting TRBD1. CDR1 and CDR2 from the germline V gene are MGHDK and SYGVNS. Trimming removed 3 bases from V and 5 bases from J; junction bases left unmatched: 4. The CDR3 has 14 residues. CDR3 region: CASSDTGGRETQYF. As DNA, the CDR3 is TGTGCCAGCAGTGATACAGGGGGCAGGGAGACCCAGTACTTC. The full variable domain, its missing parts supplied by reference TRBV25-1 and TRBJ2-5, is EADIYQTPRYLVIGTGKKITLECSQTMGHDKMYWYQQDPGMELHLIHYSYGVNSTEKGDLSSESTVSRIRTEHFPLTLESARPSHTSQYLCASSDTGGRETQYFGPGTRLLVL.

The chain joins TRBV5-4 to TRBJ2-5; perhaps TRBD1 as D (5 bases). The germline CDR1 and CDR2 sequences are SGHNT and YYREEE (reference sequence). This CDR3 contains 14 residues. V was shortened by 10 bases and J by 5 bases, with 21 bases between the two germline ends. CDR3 DNA sequence: TGTGCCTGCAAGGGGTCGGTGGAGACGGAGACCCAGTACTTC. This sequence encodes CACKGSVETETQYF.

CDR3 bases: TGTGCCAGCAGCGCCCCACTAGCGGGGGGGCCGCATGAGCAGTTCTTC. It codes for CASSAPLAGGPHEQFF. The chain joins TRBV9 to TRBJ2-1; 13 positions match TRBD2. The germline gives CDR1 SGDLS, CDR2 YYNGEE. The J segment lost 8 bases and the V segment lost 3 bases, leaving 8 bases of the junction unmatched. This CDR3 is 16 amino acids long.

This clonotype came up a few times. V gene TRBV4-3 combines with J gene TRBJ2-1; tentative D call: TRBD1 (5 bases). Per germline, CDR1 LGHNA and CDR2 YSLEER. The V gene lost 4 bases and the J gene lost 4 bases, with 17 bases spanning the gap. CDR3 size: 16 residues. This CDR3 is CASSPLLVAGYNEQFF. CDR3 nucleotides: TGCGCCAGCAGCCCTCTCCTCGTGGCAGGGTACAATGAGCAGTTCTTC.

The V call is TRBV9, the J call TRBJ2-2, with TRBD2 matching 8 bases. CDR3 length: 17 residues. The V gene's germline CDR1 is SGDLS and CDR2 YYNGEE. V dropped 4 bases and J dropped 8; count of bases not matched to a gene: 16. The CDR3 bases are TGTGCCAGCAGCCCGAGAAGCCCGGGACTAGGGGTTGGGGAGCTGTTTTTT. This gives the protein CASSPRSPGLGVGELFF.

In this sample, this clonotype turned up once. The gene calls are TRBV6-5 and TRBJ2-1, with 11 bases matching TRBD2. CDR1 MNHEY and CDR2 SVGAGI come from the germline V gene. J was trimmed by 11 bases and V by 2 bases; bases with no gene match: 8. The CDR3 is 15 residues long. This CDR3 is CASSYLPTSGGKQFF. Written as DNA, the CDR3 is TGTGCCAGCAGTTACCTTCCCACTAGCGGGGGAAAGCAGTTCTTC.

This sequence joins TRBV7-9 and TRBJ1-1, with a possible D match to TRBD1 (5 bases). Germline CDR1 reads SEHNR; CDR2 reads FQNEAQ (reference sequence). The CDR3 sequence is 11 residues long. Written as DNA, the CDR3 is TGTGCGGGGGGGTTGGGCACTGAAGCTTTCTTT. The encoded protein is CAGGLGTEAFF.

In nucleotides, the CDR3 is TGTGCCAGCAGCCAGACTAGTTATGAGCAGTTCTTC. Protein product: CASSQTSYEQFF. The rearrangement joins TRBV6-6 to TRBJ2-1; possibly TRBD2 for D (6 bases). The CDR3 extends over 12 amino acids. V was trimmed by 6 bases and J by 8 bases, leaving 11 bases between them. Germline V gives CDR1 MNHNY, CDR2 SVGAGI (reference sequence).

At least ten counts were recorded for this clonotype. CDR3 bases: TGTGCCAGCAGCCTGTATGATTTCTACGAGCAGTACGTC. This sequence encodes CASSLYDFYEQYV. The chain carries TRBV7-3 and TRBJ2-7; no clear D gene. In germline, CDR1 is SGHTA, CDR2 FQGTGA. The CDR3 consists of 13 residues. V was clipped by 5 bases and J by 3 bases, with 11 bases between them.

The V call is TRBV12-3 or TRBV12-4, the J call TRBJ2-7, with TRBD2 matching 9 bases. V lost 6 bases to trimming and J lost 2 bases; unmatched junction nucleotides: 8. The CDR3 has 15 amino acids. CDR3: CASSPGLASPYEQYF. The CDR3 bases are TGTGCCAGCAGCCCGGGACTAGCTAGTCCCTACGAGCAGTACTTC.

The chain combines TRBV27 with TRBJ2-7; D uncertain. The CDR3 contains 14 residues. Trimming removed 2 bases at V and 3 bases at J, with 11 bases between. Germline CDR1 MNHEY, CDR2 SMNVEV (reference sequence). The CDR3 nucleotides are TGTGCCAGCAGTTTAGATGCTACCAACTACGAGCAGTACGTC. Translating it yields CASSLDATNYEQYV.

The chain recombines TRBV9 with TRBJ1-4, with D possibly matching TRBD1 (6 bases). This CDR3 spans 17 amino acids. V was pared by 3 bases and J by 3 bases, with 18 bases between. Germline CDR1 reads SGDLS; CDR2 reads YYNGEE. The CDR3 region has the DNA TGTGCCAGCAGCGGGACAGTTAGGGTATTACCTAATGAAAAACTGTTTTTT. Its protein product is CASSGTVRVLPNEKLFF. Looking up the rest from reference TRBV9 and TRBJ1-4 gives the full variable domain: DSGVTQTPKHLITATGQRVTLRCSPRSGDLSVYWYQQSLDQGLQFLIQYYNGEERAKGNILERFSAQQFPDLHSELNLSSLELGDSALYFCASSGTVRVLPNEKLFFGSGTQLSVL.

The chain joins TRBV5-5 to TRBJ1-1, with D possibly matching TRBD1 (6 bases). This CDR3 contains 15 residues. The V gene lost 4 bases and the J gene lost 5 bases, with 18 bases spanning the gap. Looked up from germline, CDR1 is SGHKS and CDR2 is YYEKEE (reference sequence). CDR3 DNA sequence: TGTGCCAGCAGCCCGCGATCGGGGGGCGTTACTGAAGCTTTCTTT. It translates to CASSPRSGGVTEAFF.

The V call is TRBV4-1, the J call TRBJ2-5; D might be TRBD2 (5 bases). CDR1 MGHRA and CDR2 YSYEKL come from the germline V gene. This CDR3 comprises 16 residues. V lost 1 base and J 4 bases, leaving 16 bases between the germline ends. The DNA of the CDR3 is TGCGCCAGCAGCCAAGGGGGTGCGAGGGCGGGAGAGACCCAGTACTTC. It codes for CASSQGGARAGETQYF.

The chain carries TRBV2 and TRBJ1-4, with a tentative D call TRBD1 (5 bases). Trimming shortened V by 7 bases and J by 5 bases, and 17 bases separated the two germline ends. This CDR3 has 15 amino acids. Germline CDR1 is SNHLY and CDR2 is FYNNEI. The DNA of the CDR3 is TGTGCCAGCACCCCCCAGGGCGGTGAGAATGAAAAACTGTTTTTT. Protein: CASTPQGGENEKLFF.